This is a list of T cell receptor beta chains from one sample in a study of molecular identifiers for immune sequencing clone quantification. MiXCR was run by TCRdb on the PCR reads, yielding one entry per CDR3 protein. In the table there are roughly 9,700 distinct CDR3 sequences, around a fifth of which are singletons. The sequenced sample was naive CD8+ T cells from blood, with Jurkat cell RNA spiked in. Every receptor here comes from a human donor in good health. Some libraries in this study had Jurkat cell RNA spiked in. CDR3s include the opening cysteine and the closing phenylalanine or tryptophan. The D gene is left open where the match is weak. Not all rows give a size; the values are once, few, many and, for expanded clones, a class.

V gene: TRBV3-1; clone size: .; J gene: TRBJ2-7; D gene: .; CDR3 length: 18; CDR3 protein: CASSQVSLARDKWYEQYF; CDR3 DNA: TGTGCCAGCAGCCAAGTCTCCCTCGCCCGGGACAAGTGGTACGAGCAGTACTTC
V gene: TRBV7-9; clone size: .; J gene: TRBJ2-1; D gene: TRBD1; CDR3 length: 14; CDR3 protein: CASSISTGDGEQFF; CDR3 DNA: TGTGCCAGCAGCATCTCTACAGGGGATGGTGAGCAGTTCTTC
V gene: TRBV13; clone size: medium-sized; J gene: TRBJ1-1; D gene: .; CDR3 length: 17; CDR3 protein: CASSSVGERGTYTEAFF; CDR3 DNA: TGTGCCAGCAGCTCGGTCGGCGAAAGGGGTACGTACACTGAAGCTTTCTTT
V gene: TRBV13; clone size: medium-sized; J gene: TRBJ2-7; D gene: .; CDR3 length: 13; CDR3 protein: CASSFSSGVEQYF; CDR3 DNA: TGTGCCAGCAGCTTCAGTTCGGGGGTCGAGCAGTACTTC
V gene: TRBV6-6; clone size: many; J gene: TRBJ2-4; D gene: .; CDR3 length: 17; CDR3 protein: CASSLVGPRASKNIQYF; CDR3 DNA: TGTGCCAGCAGCCTAGTTGGTCCCCGAGCCTCCAAAAACATTCAGTACTTC
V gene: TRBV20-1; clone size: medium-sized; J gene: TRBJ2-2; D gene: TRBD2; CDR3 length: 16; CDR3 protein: CSIQTSGSGFTGELFF; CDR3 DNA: TGCAGCATACAGACTAGCGGGAGCGGGTTCACCGGGGAGCTGTTTTTT
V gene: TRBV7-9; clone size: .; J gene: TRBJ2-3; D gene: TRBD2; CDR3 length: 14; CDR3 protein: CASSLSGVTDTQYF; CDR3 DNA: TGTGCCAGCAGCCTGAGCGGGGTCACAGATACGCAGTATTTT
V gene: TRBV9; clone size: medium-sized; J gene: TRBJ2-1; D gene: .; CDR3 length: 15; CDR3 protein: CASSVVPGAYNEQFF; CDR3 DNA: TGTGCCAGCAGCGTAGTTCCGGGAGCGTACAATGAGCAGTTCTTC
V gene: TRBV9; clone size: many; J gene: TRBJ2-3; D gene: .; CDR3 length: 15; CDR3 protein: CASSVGSRDTDTQYF; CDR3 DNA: TGTGCCAGCAGCGTAGGAAGCCGAGACACAGATACGCAGTATTTT
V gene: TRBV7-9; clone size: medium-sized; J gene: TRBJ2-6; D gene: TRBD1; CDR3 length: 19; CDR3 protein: CASSPSEPWDSSGANVLTF; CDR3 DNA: TGTGCCAGCAGCCCCTCCGAACCTTGGGACAGCTCTGGGGCCAACGTCCTGACTTTC
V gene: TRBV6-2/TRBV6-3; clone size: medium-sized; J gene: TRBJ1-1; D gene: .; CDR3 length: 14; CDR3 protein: CASSYGTQGTEAFF; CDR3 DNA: TGTGCCAGCAGTTATGGCACCCAGGGAACTGAAGCTTTCTTT
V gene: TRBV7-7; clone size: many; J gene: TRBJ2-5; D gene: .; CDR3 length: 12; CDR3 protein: CASSRVKETQYF; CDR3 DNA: TGTGCTAGCAGCCGGGTTAAAGAGACCCAGTACTTC
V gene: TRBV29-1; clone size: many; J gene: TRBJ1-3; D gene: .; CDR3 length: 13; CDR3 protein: CSVPGGSGNTIYF; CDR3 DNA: TGCAGCGTCCCCGGCGGGTCTGGAAACACCATATATTTT
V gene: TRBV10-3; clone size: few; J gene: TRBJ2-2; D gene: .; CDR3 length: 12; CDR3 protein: CAIRQNTGELFF; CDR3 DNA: TGTGCCATCCGACAGAACACCGGGGAGCTGTTTTTT
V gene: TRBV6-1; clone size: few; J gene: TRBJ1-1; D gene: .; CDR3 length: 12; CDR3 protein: CASSEPGTEAFF; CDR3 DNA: TGTGCCAGCAGTGAGCCGGGGACTGAAGCTTTCTTT
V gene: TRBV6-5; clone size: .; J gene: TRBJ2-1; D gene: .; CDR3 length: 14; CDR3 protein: CASSYSASYNEQFF; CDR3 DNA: TGTGCCAGCAGTTATAGCGCTTCCTACAATGAGCAGTTCTTC
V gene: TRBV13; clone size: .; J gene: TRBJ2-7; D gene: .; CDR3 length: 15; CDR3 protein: CASSLTSTGGYEQYF; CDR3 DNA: TGTGCCAGCAGTCTAACGTCGACAGGAGGCTACGAGCAGTACTTC
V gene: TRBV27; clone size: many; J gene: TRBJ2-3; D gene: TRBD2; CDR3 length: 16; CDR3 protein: CASSSISGAAADTQYF; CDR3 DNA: TGTGCCAGCAGTTCCATTAGCGGGGCCGCGGCAGATACGCAGTATTTT
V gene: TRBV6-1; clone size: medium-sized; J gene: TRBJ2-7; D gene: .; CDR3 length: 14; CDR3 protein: CASRKLGAMNEQYF; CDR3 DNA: TGTGCCAGCAGGAAATTGGGGGCTATGAACGAGCAGTACTTC
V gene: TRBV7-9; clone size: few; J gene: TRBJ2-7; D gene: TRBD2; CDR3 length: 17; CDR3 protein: CASSLLSGLGSSYEQYF; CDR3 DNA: TGTGCCAGCAGCTTACTCTCGGGACTAGGGAGCTCCTACGAGCAGTACTTC
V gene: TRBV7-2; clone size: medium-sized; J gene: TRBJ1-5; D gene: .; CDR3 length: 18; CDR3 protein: CASSESVLEWGGNQPQHF; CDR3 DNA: TGTGCCAGCAGCGAGAGTGTCCTAGAGTGGGGGGGAAATCAGCCCCAGCATTTT
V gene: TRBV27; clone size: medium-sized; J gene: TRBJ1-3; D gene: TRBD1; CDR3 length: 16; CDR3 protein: CASSFSQGEAGNTIYF; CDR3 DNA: TGTGCCAGCAGTTTTTCGCAGGGGGAGGCTGGAAACACCATATATTTT
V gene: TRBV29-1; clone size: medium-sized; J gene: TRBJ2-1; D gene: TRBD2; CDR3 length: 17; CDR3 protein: CSVSGTSLLAAYNEQFF; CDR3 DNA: TGCAGCGTTTCCGGCACGTCCTTACTAGCGGCCTACAATGAGCAGTTCTTC
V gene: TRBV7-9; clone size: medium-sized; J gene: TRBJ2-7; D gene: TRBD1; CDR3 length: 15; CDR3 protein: CASSPRDRVDSEQYF; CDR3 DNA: TGTGCCAGCAGCCCTCGGGACAGGGTCGATAGCGAGCAGTACTTC
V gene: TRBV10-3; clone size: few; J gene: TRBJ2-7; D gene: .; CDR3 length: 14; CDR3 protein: CAISESNTPYEQYF; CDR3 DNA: TGTGCCATCAGTGAGTCGAACACCCCCTACGAGCAGTACTTC
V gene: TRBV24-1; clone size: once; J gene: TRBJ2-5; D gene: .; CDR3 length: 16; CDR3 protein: CATSARKGVGLETQYF; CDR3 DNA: TGTGCCACCAGTGCTCGCAAGGGGGTCGGCTTAGAGACCCAGTACTTC
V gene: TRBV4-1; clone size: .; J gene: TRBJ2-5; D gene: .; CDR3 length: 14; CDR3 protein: CASSQDGSGETQYF; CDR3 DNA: TGCGCCAGCAGCCAAGATGGTTCGGGGGAGACCCAGTACTTC
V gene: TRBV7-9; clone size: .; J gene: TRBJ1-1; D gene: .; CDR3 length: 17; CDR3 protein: CASGLPAGTGGDTEAFF; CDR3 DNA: TGTGCCAGCGGCCTACCTGCAGGGACTGGGGGGGACACTGAAGCTTTCTTT
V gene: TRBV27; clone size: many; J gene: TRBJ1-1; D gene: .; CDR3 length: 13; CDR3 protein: CASAEGRYTEAFF; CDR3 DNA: TGTGCCAGCGCGGAAGGGCGGTACACTGAAGCTTTCTTT
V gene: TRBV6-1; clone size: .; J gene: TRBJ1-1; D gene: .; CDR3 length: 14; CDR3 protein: CASSYGNVNTEAFF; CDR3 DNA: TGTGCCAGCAGTTACGGGAACGTGAACACTGAAGCTTTCTTT